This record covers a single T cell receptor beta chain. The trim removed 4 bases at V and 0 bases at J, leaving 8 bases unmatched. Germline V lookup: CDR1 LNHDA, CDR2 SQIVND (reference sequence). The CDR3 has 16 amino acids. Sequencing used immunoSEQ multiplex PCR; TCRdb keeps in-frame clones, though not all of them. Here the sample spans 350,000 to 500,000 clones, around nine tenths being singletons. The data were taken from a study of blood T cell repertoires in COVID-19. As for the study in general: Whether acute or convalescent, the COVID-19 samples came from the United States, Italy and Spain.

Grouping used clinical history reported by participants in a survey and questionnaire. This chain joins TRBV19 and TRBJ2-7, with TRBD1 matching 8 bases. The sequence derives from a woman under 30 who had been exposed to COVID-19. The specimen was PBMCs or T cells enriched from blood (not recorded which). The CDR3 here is CASSSHWDRSSYEQYF. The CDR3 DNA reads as TGTGCCAGTAGTAGCCATTGGGACAGGAGCTCCTACGAGCAGTACTTC.